The 2 T cell receptor beta chains reported below all come from one sample, sequenced in a study of PD-1 blockade in classical Hodgkin lymphoma. Using immunoSEQ multiplex PCR, the repertoire was profiled, and TCRdb retains in-frame clones only, with some absent. The table shows fewer than 100,000 clones, with 93% occurring only once. Time point: cycle 4 day 1 (C4D1), after 5 to 7 weeks of nivolumab. Every single patient, without exception, relapsed after autologous stem cell transplantation, and brentuximab vedotin exposure varied. The source was peripheral blood mononuclear cells (PBMCs), collected before the fourth cycle of nivolumab. These receptors were taken from a human donor with classical Hodgkin lymphoma.

This clone has just one count. The chain is built from TRBV5-1 and TRBJ2-7; 7 nucleotides line up with TRBD2. V was pared by 4 bases and J by 4 bases, with 29 bases of the junction left unmatched. The CDR3 is 21 residues long. Germline assignment: CDR1 SGHRS and CDR2 YFSETQ. The CDR3 is CASSPYGPSPGTIPGGYEQYF. The DNA for the CDR3 is TGCGCCAGCAGCCCCTATGGACCCAGCCCCGGGACTATCCCAGGAGGGTACGAGCAGTACTTC.

The gene calls are TRBV6-5 and TRBJ2-1; tentatively, D is TRBD2 (5 bases). Germline V CDR1 and CDR2: MNHEY, SVGAGI. The CDR3 runs 11 residues. The germline V and J ends were trimmed by 2 bases and 13 bases, with 9 bases remaining between them. CDR3 nucleotides: TGTGCCAGCAGTTACAGAGGGTATCAGTTCTTC. Translating gives CASSYRGYQFF.